This T cell receptor (beta chain) emerged from a study of shared T cell receptors in the human thymus. The junction had 11 bases not matched to a gene; V was cut back by 3 bases and J by 6 bases. CDR1 is SEHNR, CDR2 FQNEAQ, per germline (reference sequence). CDR3 size: 17 residues. Profiled with immunoSEQ multiplex PCR; TCRdb holds only in-frame clones, not every one. Altogether hundreds of thousands of clones are present, around 95% being singletons, with the ten largest covering around 0.018%. This TCR was sampled from a human donor. This chain links TRBV7-9 with TRBJ2-1; 10 bases are shared with TRBD2. The sample comprised thymocytes. The CDR3 loop reads CASSLGALAGVGNEQFF. The CDR3 nucleotides are TGTGCCAGCAGCTTGGGAGCCCTAGCGGGAGTGGGCAATGAGCAGTTCTTC.